This T cell receptor beta chain was captured in a study of blood T cell repertoires in COVID-19. At the level of the study: T cells, B-cell-depleted T cells, or PBMCs provided the cDNA or gDNA that served as material.

This clone was observed once. Sequencing was performed with immunoSEQ multiplex PCR; in TCRdb, only in-frame clones are kept and a portion is missing. The sample includes about 150,000 clones, about 90% of them seen just once. From germline, CDR1 is MNHEY and CDR2 SVGAGI. V was pared by 0 bases and J by 7 bases, with 10 bases between. The CDR3 loop spans 15 amino acids. This TCR was sampled from a man in his forties or fifties with acute or convalescent COVID-19. The sample comprised peripheral blood. The J gene is TRBJ1-6, the V gene TRBV6-5; no firm D call. The CDR3 coding sequence is TGTGCCAGCAGTTACTCGGCGGTGGCGAATTCACCCCTCCACTTT. It is translated as CASSYSAVANSPLHF.